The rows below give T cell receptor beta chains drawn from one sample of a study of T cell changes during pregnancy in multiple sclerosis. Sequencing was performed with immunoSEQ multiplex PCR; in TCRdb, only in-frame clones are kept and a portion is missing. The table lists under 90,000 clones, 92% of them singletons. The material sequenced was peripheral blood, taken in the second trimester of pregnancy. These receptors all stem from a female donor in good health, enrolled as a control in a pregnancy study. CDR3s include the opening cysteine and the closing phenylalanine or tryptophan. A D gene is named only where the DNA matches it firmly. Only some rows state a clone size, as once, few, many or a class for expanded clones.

TGTGCCAGCAGCTTTCTGGCGGGAGGGCCGCAAGACGAGCAGTACTTC,CASSFLAGGPQDEQYF,TRBJ2-7,.,TRBD2,TRBV7-9
TGTGCCAGCAGTTTATTGAGGCAGATTAATGAAAAACTGTTTTTT,CASSLLRQINEKLFF,TRBJ1-4,.,.,TRBV28
TGTGCCAGCAGAGGGGACAGAACTCACTACGAGCAGTACTTC,CASRGDRTHYEQYF,TRBJ2-7,.,TRBD1,TRBV2
TGCGCCAGCAGCTTGGGGCGGACAGGGTGGACCTACGAGCAGTACTTC,CASSLGRTGWTYEQYF,TRBJ2-7,.,TRBD1,TRBV5-1
TGTGCCAGCAGCCCTATGGCGGGACCGGGTCTCTCTGGGGCCAACGTCCTGACTTTC,CASSPMAGPGLSGANVLTF,TRBJ2-6,once,.,TRBV7-3
TGTGCCAGCAGTTCTCAGGGACTAGCGGGAGTTCGGGAGCAGTTCTTC,CASSSQGLAGVREQFF,TRBJ2-1,.,TRBD2,TRBV27
TGTGCCAGCAGCCCGCGGACTAGCGGGAGATTTAAGGGTGAGCAGTTCTTC,CASSPRTSGRFKGEQFF,TRBJ2-1,.,TRBD2,TRBV7-3
TGTGCCACCCGACAGGGGGCGAAAACTAATGAAAAACTGTTTTTT,CATRQGAKTNEKLFF,TRBJ1-4,.,TRBD1,TRBV19
TGCGCCAGCAGCCAAGGCTTAACCGGGGGCACAGATACGCAGTATTTT,CASSQGLTGGTDTQYF,TRBJ2-3,.,.,TRBV4-1
TGCGCCAGCAGCCAAGTTTTCGTCGGGGAGCTGTTTTTT,CASSQVFVGELFF,TRBJ2-2,.,.,TRBV4-3
TGTGCCAGCAGCCAAGTGACCGGGGTAAGCTCCTACAATGAGCAGTTCTTC,CASSQVTGVSSYNEQFF,TRBJ2-1,.,.,TRBV4-2
TGTGCCAGTAGTATTGAGAGCGGGAGAAGATACGAGCAGTACTTC,CASSIESGRRYEQYF,TRBJ2-7,.,TRBD2,TRBV19
TGTGCCAGCAGTGCCTTACTCACAGGGCTGGGTGGCTACACCTTC,CASSALLTGLGGYTF,TRBJ1-2,.,.,TRBV2
TGTGCCACCAGCAGAGATCCGATAAGGACAGTCGAAGGGGGCGAGCAGTACTTC,CATSRDPIRTVEGGEQYF,TRBJ2-7,.,.,TRBV15
TGTGCCAGCAGTCGCCCGGGAGTCGGGGCAGAGACCCAGTACTTC,CASSRPGVGAETQYF,TRBJ2-5,.,.,TRBV28
TGCGCCAGCAGCTCCGGTGAGGGACAGGACGGCGAGCAGTACTTC,CASSSGEGQDGEQYF,TRBJ2-7,.,TRBD1,TRBV5-1
TGCGCCAGCAGCCAAGATTGGGCAGGGCCCCCGAATCAGCCCCAGCATTTT,CASSQDWAGPPNQPQHF,TRBJ1-5,.,.,TRBV4-3
TGTGCCAGCAGTTCCCTAGCGGGATCGGTGACAGATACGCAGTATTTT,CASSSLAGSVTDTQYF,TRBJ2-3,.,TRBD2,TRBV27
TGTGCCAGCAGTCCGGCGGGTCCCGGGGATGAGCAGTTCTTC,CASSPAGPGDEQFF,TRBJ2-1,.,.,TRBV28
TGCGCCAGCAGCCCCGTGGACTTTTTACGGGAGACCCAGTACTTC,CASSPVDFLRETQYF,TRBJ2-5,.,.,TRBV5-1
TGTGCCAGCAGCTCCGCTAGAGCTGAGCAGTTCTTC,CASSSARAEQFF,TRBJ2-1,.,.,TRBV7-9
TGTGCCAGCAGCCCAGGGGCCCGTAACACTGAAGCTTTCTTT,CASSPGARNTEAFF,TRBJ1-1,.,.,TRBV14
TGTGCCATCCGTAGCGCCGCTAGCGGGCAAGAGGGGGGGAGCTCCTACAATGAGCAGTTCTTC,CAIRSAASGQEGGSSYNEQFF,TRBJ2-1,.,TRBD2,TRBV10-3
TGCGCCAGCAGCCCCGGTCCGGGACAAAAGAAGGGGCGCGAGCAGTACTTC,CASSPGPGQKKGREQYF,TRBJ2-7,.,.,TRBV4-1
TGTGCCAGCAGCCAAGGGAACCGGGTAGTGCTGTTTTTT,CASSQGNRVVLFF,TRBJ2-2,few,.,TRBV4-2
TGTGCCAGCAGTTTAAGAGCGGAGAGCTCCTACGAGCAGTACTTC,CASSLRAESSYEQYF,TRBJ2-7,once,.,TRBV27
TGTGCCAGCTCACCAAGGGAGGGGGGGAAAAAACCCCAGCATTTT,CASSPREGGKKPQHF,TRBJ1-5,few,.,TRBV18
TGTGCCAGCAGCTTCGAGGACAGGGATCCGCTTAGCGGGAGTGGGTACGAGCAGTACTTC,CASSFEDRDPLSGSGYEQYF,TRBJ2-7,.,.,TRBV7-3
TGTGCCAGCAGTTTATCGACTAGGCGGGAGACCCAGTACTTC,CASSLSTRRETQYF,TRBJ2-5,.,.,TRBV28
TGTGCCAGCAGCAAATCGAGCGGGAGTCTCCAGTATTTT,CASSKSSGSLQYF,TRBJ2-3,.,TRBD2,TRBV9
TGTGCCAGCACCCCTAGCGGGACGTACATTAATGAGCAGTTCTTC,CASTPSGTYINEQFF,TRBJ2-1,.,TRBD2,TRBV6-1
TGTGCCAGCAGCCCGGACTCCTTAATTGACGAGCAGTACTTC,CASSPDSLIDEQYF,TRBJ2-7,.,.,TRBV28
TGTGCCAGCGGACCACCGACTAGCGGGAGTTTAGGCAATGAGCAGTTCTTC,CASGPPTSGSLGNEQFF,TRBJ2-1,.,.,TRBV21-1
TGTGCCAGCAGCTTAAGGGGGGGAGAGACCCAGTACTTC,CASSLRGGETQYF,TRBJ2-5,.,.,TRBV7-2
TGTGCCAGCAGCAAGAGGGCGGCTTCGGCCACAGATACGCAGTATTTT,CASSKRAASATDTQYF,TRBJ2-3,.,.,TRBV9
TGTGCCAGCAGTGAATCTGGTCAGAACTATGGCTACACCTTC,CASSESGQNYGYTF,TRBJ1-2,.,.,TRBV25-1
TGTGCCTGGATCATGGGGGGGTCAAAATCCAATGAGCAGTTCTTC,CAWIMGGSKSNEQFF,TRBJ2-1,.,TRBD2,TRBV30
TGCAGCGTTGAATTAAACGGGAGGGAGCAGTTCTTC,CSVELNGREQFF,TRBJ2-1,.,TRBD2,TRBV29-1
TGTGCCAGCAGGGGACAGTCCAATCAGCCCCAGCATTTT,CASRGQSNQPQHF,TRBJ1-5,.,TRBD1,TRBV2
TGTGCCAGTAGTGCCCCGGTGGGAGCAGTCCTGGATACGCAGTATTTT,CASSAPVGAVLDTQYF,TRBJ2-3,.,.,TRBV19
TGCGCCAGCAGCTTGGACACACAAGAGACCCAGTACTTC,CASSLDTQETQYF,TRBJ2-5,.,.,TRBV5-1
TGTGCCAGCAGTTTCGAGACTAGCGGGAGGAATGAGCAGTTCTTC,CASSFETSGRNEQFF,TRBJ2-1,.,TRBD2,TRBV27
TGCAGCGTTTTGGGGAGTGGCACCGGGGAGCTGTTTTTT,CSVLGSGTGELFF,TRBJ2-2,.,.,TRBV29-1
TGTGCCAGCAGCTTCACGGGTTACACCGGGGAGCTGTTTTTT,CASSFTGYTGELFF,TRBJ2-2,once,.,TRBV5-4
TGTGCCAGCAGAAGGGACAGGAGCAATCAGCCCCAGCATTTT,CASRRDRSNQPQHF,TRBJ1-5,.,TRBD1,TRBV2
TGCGCCAGCAGTGCCGGGACAGCCTATGGCTACACCTTC,CASSAGTAYGYTF,TRBJ1-2,.,TRBD1,TRBV5-1
TGTGCCAGTAGTATTTACCCTGAGGAGACCCAGTACTTC,CASSIYPEETQYF,TRBJ2-5,.,.,TRBV19
TGTGCCAGTAGTATAGCTGGTAGAAACACTGAAGCTTTCTTT,CASSIAGRNTEAFF,TRBJ1-1,.,.,TRBV19
TGTGCCAGCAGTCCCCTCGCGGGAGGGCCGACTAGCTCCTACAATGAGCAGTTCTTC,CASSPLAGGPTSSYNEQFF,TRBJ2-1,.,TRBD2,TRBV28
TGTGCCAGCAAGGTCAGGGCTGGAAACACCATATATTTT,CASKVRAGNTIYF,TRBJ1-3,.,.,TRBV6-5
TGTGCCAGCAGTGAAGCTAGCGGGGGGGTCTACGAGCAGTACTTC,CASSEASGGVYEQYF,TRBJ2-7,.,TRBD2,TRBV6-1
TGTGCCAGCAGTCCGGCTCAGGGGCTCACTGAAGCTTTCTTT,CASSPAQGLTEAFF,TRBJ1-1,.,.,TRBV28